The entry below describes one T cell receptor (beta chain). Under the authors' procedure: Counts of nucleated cells, estimated from reference gene primer amplification, were obtained. Clones were read by immunoSEQ multiplex PCR, and TCRdb kept only the in-frame ones, dropping some. For V, J and clone size, that table is used; D and trimming come from the DNA. The sample includes 53,000 or so clones, around 90% of them seen just once. The data are from a study of blood T cell repertoires in COVID-19. About the research overall: The United States, Italy and Spain were the sources of the acute and convalescent COVID-19 samples. Sources were T cells, B-cell-depleted T cells, or PBMCs; the material itself was cDNA or gDNA.

The junction had 6 bases not matched to a gene; V was cut back by 2 bases and J by 3 bases. Germline CDR1 LGHDT, CDR2 YNNKEL (reference sequence). The CDR3 has 16 residues. The sequencing input was peripheral blood. This TCR came from a man at least 80 years old with acute or convalescent COVID-19. This chain joins TRBV3-1 (or the pseudogene TRBV3-2) and TRBJ2-1; 8 bases fit TRBD2. CDR3 sequence (DNA): TGTGCCAGCAGCCAATGGGCCGGGGGGGGCTACAATGAGCAGTTCTTC. As protein: CASSQWAGGGYNEQFF.